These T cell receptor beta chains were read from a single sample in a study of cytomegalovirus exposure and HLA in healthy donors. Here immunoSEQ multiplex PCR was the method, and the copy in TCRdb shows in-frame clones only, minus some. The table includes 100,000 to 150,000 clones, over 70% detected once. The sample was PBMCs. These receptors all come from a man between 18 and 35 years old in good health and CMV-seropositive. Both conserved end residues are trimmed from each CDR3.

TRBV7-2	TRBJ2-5	ASSPTGGEETQY
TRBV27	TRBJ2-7	ASRTQARVAWYEQY
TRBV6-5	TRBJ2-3	ASSTGAFTDTQY
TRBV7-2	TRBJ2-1	ASSFQTSGSGGDNEQF
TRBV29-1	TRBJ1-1	SVVGGMNTEAF
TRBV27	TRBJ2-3	ASSLNLIPDTQY
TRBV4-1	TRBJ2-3	ASSQGRRTGVDTQY
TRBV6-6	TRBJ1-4	ASSRTGDGEKLF
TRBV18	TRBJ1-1	ASSPDRGMVTEAF
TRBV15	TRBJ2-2	ATSPRGGVRTGELF
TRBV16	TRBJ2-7	ASSNTQGSAEEQY
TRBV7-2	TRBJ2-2	ASSLGSGGELF
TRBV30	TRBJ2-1	AWSVVRGYNEQF
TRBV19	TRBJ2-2	ATTGGRLENTGELF
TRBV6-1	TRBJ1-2	ASSLDKDYGYT
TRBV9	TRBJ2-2	ASSVAPTGAGELF
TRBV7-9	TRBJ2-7	ASSLGGNYEQY
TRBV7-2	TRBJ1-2	ASSPTGDFGYT
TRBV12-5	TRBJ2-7	VSGLAAAIHYEQY
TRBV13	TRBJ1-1	ASSKGQTGHTEAF
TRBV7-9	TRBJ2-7	ASSGQEQAYEQY
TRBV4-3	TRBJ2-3	ASSQDRGESTDTQY
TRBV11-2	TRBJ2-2	ASSPSPGTATNTGELF
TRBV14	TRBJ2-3	ASSRGTWTDTQY
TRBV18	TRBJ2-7	ASSSAPRGRGYEQY
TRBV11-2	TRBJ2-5	ASSLDGTLRRAQY
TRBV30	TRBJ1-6	ASQGTEEGSYNSPLH
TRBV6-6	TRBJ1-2	ASRREYGYT
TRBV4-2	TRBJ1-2	ASSQVDMVGYT
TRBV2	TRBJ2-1	ASIALAGDAEQF
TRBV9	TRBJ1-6	ASSDTGNPRYNSPLH
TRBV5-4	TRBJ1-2	ASSLVQGARLGYT
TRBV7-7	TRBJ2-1	ASSLGGSYNEQF
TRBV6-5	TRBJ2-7	ASRDTGSYEQY
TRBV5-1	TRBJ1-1	ASSLTGGGNTEAF
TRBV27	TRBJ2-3	ASSLSMGQGTDTQY